The rows below give T cell receptor beta chains drawn from one sample of a study of response to subunit inactivated influenza vaccine. MiXCR, applied by TCRdb to the RT-PCR reads, yields one record per CDR3 protein. This repertoire shows 150,000 or so distinct CDR3 sequences, 9.5% to 13% found once; its top ten account for around an eighth. The sample was non-naive T cells sorted from PBMCs, taken around seven weeks after vaccination. The receptors derive from a man aged 50 to 59 who received an inactivated influenza vaccine. CDR3s include the opening cysteine and the closing phenylalanine or tryptophan. A D gene is named only where the DNA matches it firmly. Clone sizes are given selectively: once, few, many, or a class where the clone is expanded.

v_gene	j_gene	d_gene	abundance	CDR3nt	CDR3aa
TRBV28	TRBJ1-2	.	many	TGTGCCAGCAGTGAGGGAGGAGTCGGCTATGGCTACACCTTC	CASSEGGVGYGYTF
TRBV11-1	TRBJ2-1	TRBD2	few	TGTGCCAGCAGTCCACCTAGCGGGAGGGCCTACAATGAGCAGTTCTTC	CASSPPSGRAYNEQFF
TRBV11-2	TRBJ2-7	.	.	TGTGCCAGCAGCTGGGGGCTTGAGGGCGAGCAGTACTTC	CASSWGLEGEQYF
TRBV18	TRBJ1-5	TRBD1	few	TGTGCCAGCTCATCCCGGGACAGGGGAGGGCAGCCCCAGCATTTT	CASSSRDRGGQPQHF
TRBV20-1	TRBJ1-6	TRBD1	few	TGCAGTGCTAGGGCAAACAGGGGAGGTTTAGATTCACCCCTCCACTTT	CSARANRGGLDSPLHF
TRBV5-5	TRBJ1-1	TRBD1	few	TGTGCCAGCAGCGGTGGACAGGGGAGAGCGGGGAACACTGAAGCTTTCTTT	CASSGGQGRAGNTEAFF
TRBV20-1	TRBJ2-7	TRBD1	few	TGCAGTGCGGTCGCCGGGACAGTTCAGTACGAGCAGTACTTC	CSAVAGTVQYEQYF
TRBV20-1	TRBJ2-1	.	many	TGCAGTGCTAGTGTCAGGGGCAATGAGCAGTTCTTC	CSASVRGNEQFF
TRBV28	TRBJ1-4	.	few	TGTGCCAGCAAGCAGGGTGAAAAACTGTTTTTT	CASKQGEKLFF
TRBV6-4	TRBJ2-3	.	few	TGTGCCAGCAGTGACTCGAATGGGGGGGGGCCAGTGGATACGCAGTATTTT	CASSDSNGGGPVDTQYF
TRBV7-8	TRBJ2-7	.	.	TGTGCCAGCAGCCCCGGGACCCAAGGCTCCTACGAGCAGTACTTC	CASSPGTQGSYEQYF
TRBV29-1	TRBJ1-1	TRBD1	many	TGCAGCGTCCGCCGGGACAGCACGAACACTGAAGCTTTCTTT	CSVRRDSTNTEAFF
TRBV3-1	TRBJ1-4	TRBD1	.	TGTGCCACCTGCCAAGACGGGACAGGCAATGAAAAACTGTTTTTT	CATCQDGTGNEKLFF
TRBV2	TRBJ1-1	.	.	TGTGCCAGCGGCCAAGGGTACACTGAAGCTTTCTTT	CASGQGYTEAFF
TRBV20-1	TRBJ2-1	TRBD2	few	TGCAGTGCTAGAGTCCTTGGGGTAGCGGGGACCAATGAGCAGTTCTTC	CSARVLGVAGTNEQFF
TRBV7-8	TRBJ2-2	.	few	TGTGCCAGCAGCTTAGAGACTTACAACACCGGGGAGCTGTTTTTT	CASSLETYNTGELFF
TRBV7-6	TRBJ2-7	.	.	TGTGCCAGCAGCTTAGAGGGAGGGGGCGAGCAGTACTTC	CASSLEGGGEQYF
TRBV19	TRBJ2-2	TRBD1	once	TGTGCCAGTAGTAGGACAGGGGTTGACACCGGGGAGCTGTTTTTT	CASSRTGVDTGELFF
TRBV7-6	TRBJ2-5	.	.	TGTGCCAGCAGCCGACGGGCTAGTTCCAGAGAGACCCAGTACTTC	CASSRRASSRETQYF
TRBV2	TRBJ2-7	.	many	TGTGCCAGCACTAGTTTTCTCGAGCAGTACTTC	CASTSFLEQYF
TRBV28	TRBJ2-3	TRBD1	many	TGTGCCAGCAGTCCTTTACACCAGACAGGGGCAGATACGCAGTATTTT	CASSPLHQTGADTQYF
TRBV30	TRBJ2-1	TRBD2	.	TGTGCCTGGAGTGTACGGACTAGCGGGAGGGGCTCTCCGGTCAATGAGCAGTTCTTC	CAWSVRTSGRGSPVNEQFF
TRBV12-3/TRBV12-4	TRBJ1-5	.	many	TGTGCCAGCAGTTTAGCGCAAGGCGGTAGCAATCAGCCCCAGCATTTT	CASSLAQGGSNQPQHF
TRBV7-2	TRBJ2-1	.	many	TGTGCCAGCAGCCCCGGGTCCTACAATGAGCAGTTCTTC	CASSPGSYNEQFF
TRBV2	TRBJ1-6	TRBD1	.	TGTGCCAGCAGAGTAACAGGGGACTATAATTCACCCCTCCACTTT	CASRVTGDYNSPLHF
TRBV4-2	TRBJ1-4	TRBD1	many	TGTGCCAGCAGCACGCGACAGGGAGAAAGGGAAAAACTGTTTTTT	CASSTRQGEREKLFF
TRBV20-1	TRBJ1-2	TRBD1	.	TGCAGTGCCTACCGGGACAGGGGTCGATTCTATGGCTACACCTTC	CSAYRDRGRFYGYTF
TRBV27	TRBJ1-5	.	.	TGTGCCAGCAGGCCGACCGCCACGAAAAATCAGCCCCAGCATTTT	CASRPTATKNQPQHF
TRBV20-1	TRBJ1-6	TRBD1	.	TGCAGTGCTAGGGACAGGGGGACTAATTCACCCCTCCACTTT	CSARDRGTNSPLHF